Shown below are 21 T cell receptor beta chains from a single sample sequenced in a study of T-cell reconstitution after alpha-beta-depleted transplantation in children. This sample's TCRbeta library carried unique molecular identifier barcodes. TCRdb itself ran the PCR reads through MiXCR, one entry per CDR3 protein. Of a few hundred thousand distinct CDR3 sequences listed, 20% to 30% were seen once; the top ten hold approximately 11%. The sample was PBMCs, mostly from graft donor cells, taken 180 days after TCRalphabeta/CD19-depleted stem cell transplant. Receptors originate from a male patient under 18 who had a stem cell transplant for acute lymphoblastic leukemia, so the T cells may come from the graft donor.

V usage is TRBV5-6 and J usage is TRBJ2-7; TRBD1 aligns across 7 bases. The V gene's germline CDR1 is SGHDT and CDR2 YYEEEE. The CDR3 runs 16 residues. V shed 2 bases and J 2 bases; nucleotides not matched to a gene: 10. In DNA, the CDR3 is TGTGCCAGCAGCTTAGGGACAGCCCCTCTAACCTACGAGCAGTACTTC. Encoded protein: CASSLGTAPLTYEQYF.

This clonotype has ten or more counts. The V and J genes are TRBV6-5 and TRBJ2-1; tentatively, D is TRBD1 or TRBD2 (5 bases each). Germline loops: CDR1 MNHEY, CDR2 SVGAGI. The V end lost 2 bases, the J end lost 6 bases, and 5 bases lay between the germline ends. The CDR3 totals 12 residues. The CDR3 spells CASSYGGNEQFF. The CDR3 coding sequence is TGTGCCAGCAGTTACGGGGGCAATGAGCAGTTCTTC.

The chain has TRBV5-6 and TRBJ1-2, with 8 bases that match TRBD1. This CDR3 is 15 amino acids long. V gave up 0 bases and J gave up 4 bases; unmatched junction bases: 5. The germline V gene has CDR1 SGHDT and CDR2 YYEEEE. CDR3 sequence: CASSLGGQVVYGYTF. The CDR3 bases are TGTGCCAGCAGCTTGGGGGGACAGGTGGTCTATGGCTACACCTTC.

The chain employs TRBV5-1 and TRBJ2-6, with a tentative D call TRBD2 (6 bases). This CDR3 contains 16 residues. Trimming removed 8 bases at V and 4 bases at J, with 19 bases between. CDR1 and CDR2 from the germline V gene are SGHRS and YFSETQ. The CDR3 DNA sequence: TGCGCCAGTCTCCTGGGGCCCCGGGGGGGGGCCAACGTCCTGACTTTC. Translated: CASLLGPRGGANVLTF.

This clonotype occurred many times. The CDR3 nucleotides read TGCGCCAGCAGCTTGGGGGACAGGGCTGGCTACACCTTC. Translated, it gives CASSLGDRAGYTF. The V call is TRBV5-1, the J call TRBJ1-2; 9 positions match TRBD1. The CDR3 extends over 13 amino acids. CDR1 SGHRS and CDR2 YFSETQ come from the germline V gene. The V gene end was trimmed by 0 bases and the J gene end by 7 bases; junction bases not matched to a gene: 1.

The gene calls are TRBV6-5 and TRBJ2-3; 7 bases agree with TRBD1. V was pared by 2 bases and J by 3 bases, with 14 bases of the junction left unmatched. Germline V gene lookup returns CDR1 MNHEY and CDR2 SVGAGI. This CDR3 is 18 amino acids long. This CDR3 reads CASSYHLEGAVNTDTQYF. The CDR3 DNA follows: TGTGCCAGCAGTTACCATCTCGAGGGGGCAGTTAATACAGATACGCAGTATTTT.

The gene calls are TRBV6-5 and TRBJ2-5, with TRBD2 matching 14 bases. V lost 1 base, J lost 4 bases, and 11 bases stayed unmatched. The CDR3 extends over 19 amino acids. Looked up from germline, CDR1 is MNHEY and CDR2 is SVGAGI. CDR3 residues: CASSYWSSGTSGSRETQYF. In DNA, the CDR3 is TGTGCCAGCAGTTACTGGTCCTCAGGGACTAGCGGGAGTAGAGAGACCCAGTACTTC.

This clonotype was found a few times. The genes are TRBV6-1 and TRBJ2-7; TRBD2 matches at 10 bases. The V gene end was trimmed by 5 bases and the J gene end by 2 bases; junction bases not matched to a gene: 9. CDR3 length: 16 amino acids. Germline V gene data show CDR1 as MNHNS and CDR2 as SASEGT. The CDR3 is CASSPLGLAAPYEQYF. The CDR3 bases are TGTGCCAGCAGTCCCCTCGGACTAGCGGCCCCCTACGAGCAGTACTTC.

J is TRBJ1-6 and V is TRBV10-3, with 8 bases matching TRBD1. Trimming cost V 11 bases and J 6 bases; bases outside gene matches: 12. CDR3 length: 15 residues. From germline, CDR1 is ENHRY and CDR2 SYGVKD. Written as DNA, the CDR3 is TGTGCCCCACAACCGGACAGGGCTTGTAATTCACCCCTCCACTTT. As protein: CAPQPDRACNSPLHF.

The genes are TRBV5-8 and TRBJ1-6; 7 bases are shared with TRBD1. V gave up 2 bases and J gave up 10 bases; unmatched junction bases: 3. The length of the CDR3 is 13 residues. Germline CDR1 SGHTS, CDR2 YDEGEE. CDR3 coding DNA: TGTGCCAGCAGCTTCACAGGGGACTCACCCCTCCACTTT. Its translation is CASSFTGDSPLHF.

Only a few counts were recorded for this clonotype. The chain employs TRBV5-1 and TRBJ2-3, with a weak D call TRBD1 (5 bases). There are 15 residues in the CDR3. V dropped 0 bases and J dropped 1 base, with 9 bases sitting between them. Germline loops: CDR1 SGHRS, CDR2 YFSETQ. CDR3 nucleotide sequence: TGCGCCAGCAGCTTGGAGGGGCCCGGCACAGATACGCAGTATTTT. Translation gives CASSLEGPGTDTQYF. Based on the CDR3 plus reference TRBV5-1 and TRBJ2-3, the full variable domain is KAGVTQTPRYLIKTRGQQVTLSCSPISGHRSVSWYQQTPGQGLQFLFEYFSETQRNKGNFPGRFSGRQFSNSRSEMNVSTLELGDSALYLCASSLEGPGTDTQYFGPGTRLTVL.

This clonotype was recorded many times. The rearrangement links TRBV12-3 or TRBV12-4 to TRBJ2-1; D possibly uses TRBD1 or TRBD2 (5 bases each). The CDR3 consists of 13 residues. With 3 bases removed from V and 6 bases from J, the gap between germline ends came to 9 bases. The CDR3 DNA is TGTGCCAGCAGTTTCCTCGGGGCCAATGAGCAGTTCTTC. This gives the protein CASSFLGANEQFF.

The chain recombines TRBV27 with TRBJ2-1, with 12 bases matching TRBD1. From germline, CDR1 is MNHEY and CDR2 SMNVEV (reference sequence). Trimming at V came to 4 bases and at J to 7 bases, leaving 5 bases not matched to a gene. The CDR3 has 15 residues. In nucleotides, the CDR3 is TGTGCCAGCAGTTCGGGGACAGGGGGCGGGAATGAGCAGTTCTTC. The encoded protein is CASSSGTGGGNEQFF.

The table lists this clonotype with a few counts. CDR3 DNA: TGCAGCGTTGACAGGGAGACAGATACGCAGTATTTT. It is translated as CSVDRETDTQYF. The chain recombines TRBV29-1 with TRBJ2-3; D possibly uses TRBD1 or TRBD2 (5 bases each). The ends were cut back, 3 bases at V and 3 bases at J, with 7 bases in the middle. CDR1 is SQVTM and CDR2 is ANQGSEA in the germline V gene. CDR3 length equals 12 residues.

The gene calls are TRBV5-7 and TRBJ2-2, with D tentatively TRBD1 (5 bases). TRBV5-7 is marked as an open reading frame, function uncertain. The germline V and J ends were trimmed by 5 bases and 4 bases, with 12 bases remaining between them. This CDR3 has 14 amino acids. CDR3 loop: CASRRPGRTGELFF. CDR3 coding DNA: TGTGCCAGCAGGCGACCAGGGCGCACCGGGGAGCTGTTTTTT.

This clonotype was recorded at least ten times. This chain links TRBV5-1 with TRBJ2-7; D possibly corresponds to TRBD2 (5 bases). The CDR3 covers 14 residues. The germline V gene encodes CDR1 SGHRS and CDR2 YFSETQ. V was pared by 0 bases and J by 0 bases, with 7 bases between. CDR3 sequence: CASSLDGDSYEQYF. DNA for the CDR3: TGCGCCAGCAGCTTGGACGGGGACTCCTACGAGCAGTACTTC.

V and J are TRBV4-2 and TRBJ1-4, with 9 positions matching TRBD1. The CDR3 runs to 15 residues. V dropped 2 bases and J dropped 10; count of bases not matched to a gene: 8. Germline assignment: CDR1 LGHNA and CDR2 YNFKEQ. In nucleotides, the CDR3 is TGTGCCAGCAGCCAAAAACAGGGGGCGACGGGAAAACTGTTTTTT. It codes for CASSQKQGATGKLFF.

This clonotype has more than one count but fewer than ten. The rearrangement joins TRBV29-1 to TRBJ1-1; TRBD1 might be the D (5 bases). Germline V gene sequence: CDR1 SQVTM, CDR2 ANQGSEA. The ends were cut back, 4 bases at V and 1 base at J, with 16 bases in the middle. The CDR3 extends over 15 amino acids. Here the CDR3 reads CSVGKSQGRNTEAFF. DNA for the CDR3: TGCAGCGTTGGCAAGTCCCAGGGAAGGAACACTGAAGCTTTCTTT.

The CDR3 bases are TGTGCCAGCAGGGGGCAGACAGCACATGGCTACACCTTC. Protein: CASRGQTAHGYTF. V and J are TRBV12-3 or TRBV12-4 and TRBJ1-2; D possibly corresponds to TRBD1 (5 bases). Trimming took 6 bases from V and 6 from J, leaving 14 bases between them. CDR3 length equals 13 residues.

V gene TRBV10-3 combines with J gene TRBJ2-3; 8 nucleotides match TRBD2. The CDR3 covers 12 residues. Germline CDR1 reads ENHRY; CDR2 reads SYGVKD. V shed 6 bases, J shed 7 bases, and the junction held 3 bases outside the gene matches. The CDR3 reads CAISYSGNTQYF. Here the CDR3 DNA reads TGTGCCATCAGCTATAGCGGGAATACGCAGTATTTT.

V gene TRBV29-1 combines with J gene TRBJ2-7; D possibly corresponds to TRBD2 (6 bases). Germline assignment: CDR1 SQVTM and CDR2 ANQGSEA. Between the trimmed V and J ends, which lost 3 bases and 4 bases, there was a span of 16 bases. There are 14 residues in the CDR3. CDR3 DNA sequence: TGCAGCGTTGAGAGGGCGGGAAAGAGGTACGAGCAGTACTTC. It specifies CSVERAGKRYEQYF.